The 25 T cell receptor beta chains listed next were all sequenced from one sample in a study of T-cell reconstitution after alpha-beta-depleted transplantation in children. Unique molecular identifiers were incorporated during preparation of the TCRbeta library. One entry per CDR3 protein results from TCRdb running MiXCR on the PCR reads. The repertoire holds 490,000 or so distinct CDR3 sequences, with around 13% as singletons. The sample was PBMCs from the stem cell graft donor, taken from the stem cell graft. These receptors were taken from a human donor who donated a stem cell graft to a child with combined immunodeficiency.

This clonotype has more than one count but fewer than ten. J is TRBJ1-5 and V is TRBV7-2; D is perhaps TRBD1 (6 bases). The CDR3 contains 15 residues. CDR1 is SGHTA and CDR2 is FQGNSA in the germline V gene. V lost 1 base and J lost 6, with 13 bases in between. CDR3 sequence: CASSLEGGIGQPQHF. As DNA, the CDR3 is TGTGCCAGCAGCTTAGAGGGGGGCATTGGTCAGCCCCAGCATTTT.

This clonotype was counted ten times or more. This chain joins TRBV9 and TRBJ1-6, with D uncertain. Looked up from germline, CDR1 is SGDLS and CDR2 is YYNGEE. CDR3 size: 16 residues. V gave up 7 bases and J gave up 0 bases, with 14 bases separating them. CDR3 bases: TGTGCCAGCTCACAGACCGGCTCCTCCTATAATTCACCCCTCCACTTT. The encoded protein is CASSQTGSSYNSPLHF.

The table lists this clonotype with many counts. V gene TRBV5-1 combines with J gene TRBJ2-1; 11 positions agree with TRBD1. Losses at the gene ends were 0 bases for V and 6 bases for J; bases not matched to a gene: 2. The CDR3 sequence is 15 residues long. Germline CDR1 and CDR2: SGHRS and YFSETQ. The CDR3 DNA is TGCGCCAGCAGCTTGGGGACAGGGGGCGTCAATGAGCAGTTCTTC. Translation: CASSLGTGGVNEQFF.

The sample holds a few counts of this clonotype. This sequence joins TRBV12-3 or TRBV12-4 and TRBJ2-1; D perhaps matches TRBD1 (6 bases). V was pared by 6 bases and J by 1 base, with 19 bases between. The CDR3 covers 17 residues. CDR3 region: CASRGDTGWGSYNEQFF. CDR3 in DNA: TGTGCCAGCAGAGGGGACACCGGCTGGGGATCCTACAATGAGCAGTTCTTC.

This clonotype has at least ten counts. V and J are TRBV6-5 and TRBJ2-3; 7 nucleotides align to TRBD2. The CDR3 has 12 residues. Looked up from germline, CDR1 is MNHEY and CDR2 is SVGAGI. V lost 4 bases, J lost 5 bases, and 0 bases stayed unmatched. CDR3 in DNA: TGTGCCAGCAGTTGGGGGGGAGATACGCAGTATTTT. Amino acid sequence: CASSWGGDTQYF.

The rearrangement joins TRBV12-3 or TRBV12-4 to TRBJ2-3, with no clear D. The CDR3 is made up of 13 amino acids. Deletions cut 2 bases from V and 5 bases from J, with 8 bases between. The CDR3 DNA follows: TGTGCCAGCAGTTTACCCCCAGGAGATACGCAGTATTTT. Translated: CASSLPPGDTQYF.

The chain combines TRBV7-9 with TRBJ2-7; tentatively, D is TRBD1 (5 bases). V dropped 5 bases and J dropped 3 bases, with 14 bases sitting between them. Germline V lookup: CDR1 SEHNR, CDR2 FQNEAQ (reference sequence). This CDR3 has 14 residues. The CDR3, as DNA: TGTGCCAGCAGCCCCAAGACAGATCGCTACGAGCAGTACTTC. Amino acids: CASSPKTDRYEQYF. Drawing the rest from reference TRBV7-9 and TRBJ2-7, the complete variable domain is DTGVSQNPRHKITKRGQNVTFRCDPISEHNRLYWYRQTLGQGPEFLTYFQNEAQLEKSRLLSDRFSAERPKGSFSTLEIQRTEQGDSAMYLCASSPKTDRYEQYFGPGTRLTVT.

The rearrangement joins TRBV4-3 to TRBJ2-7; D not certain. The CDR3 runs 15 residues. The V gene lost 2 bases and the J gene lost 7 bases, with 18 bases spanning the gap. Germline V gene data show CDR1 as LGHNA and CDR2 as YSLEER. CDR3 in DNA: TGCGCCAGCAGCCAAAGGCCGGATGGTCTACGGGAGCAGTACTTC. Translating gives CASSQRPDGLREQYF.

CDR3 nucleotide sequence: TGTGCCAGCAGCTTTGTGCTAGCTGGGACAGATACGCAGTATTTT. It translates to CASSFVLAGTDTQYF. J is TRBJ2-3 and V is TRBV7-9; tentatively, D is TRBD2 (5 bases). The CDR3 totals 15 residues. Looked up from germline, CDR1 is SEHNR and CDR2 is FQNEAQ (reference sequence). V dropped 3 bases and J dropped 3 bases, with 13 bases sitting between them. The whole variable domain, filled in from reference TRBV7-9 and TRBJ2-3, reads DTGVSQNPRHKITKRGQNVTFRCDPISEHNRLYWYRQTLGQGPEFLTYFQNEAQLEKSRLLSDRFSAERPKGSFSTLEIQRTEQGDSAMYLCASSFVLAGTDTQYFGPGTRLTVL.

This clonotype appeared a few times. The rearrangement uses TRBV5-1 and TRBJ2-1, with 9 bases identical to TRBD2. The CDR3 has 17 residues. CDR1 is SGHRS, CDR2 YFSETQ, per germline. After removal of 4 bases from V and 1 base from J, the junction contained 9 bases not matched to a gene. CDR3 protein: CASSPGASGTSYNEQFF. The CDR3 DNA reads as TGCGCCAGCAGCCCCGGGGCTAGCGGGACGTCCTACAATGAGCAGTTCTTC.

This clonotype was picked up a small number of times. The rearrangement links TRBV24-1 to TRBJ2-1, with 13 bases matching TRBD2. This CDR3 comprises 15 residues. The junction had 6 bases not matched to a gene; V was cut back by 7 bases and J by 7 bases. The germline V gene has CDR1 KGHDR and CDR2 SFDVKD. CDR3 nucleotides: TGTGCCACCAGCGGACTAGCGGGAGCACGGAATGAGCAGTTCTTC. Protein product: CATSGLAGARNEQFF.

This chain connects TRBV6-2 or TRBV6-3 to TRBJ2-7; D gene uncertain. V lost 0 bases to trimming and J lost 2 bases, with 8 bases between them. The CDR3 consists of 14 residues. The germline V gene has CDR1 MNHEY and CDR2 SVGEGT. The CDR3 reads CASSYSLSTYEQYF. The CDR3 coding sequence is TGTGCCAGCAGTTACTCTCTATCTACCTACGAGCAGTACTTC.

The rearrangement links TRBV6-2 or TRBV6-3 to TRBJ2-3, with D maybe TRBD2 (6 bases). The germline V gene encodes CDR1 MNHEY and CDR2 SVGEGT. The CDR3 is 12 amino acids. V lost 6 bases and J 7 bases, leaving 11 bases between the germline ends. CDR3 DNA: TGTGCCAGCAGAAAACTAGCCCATACGCAGTATTTT. Amino acids: CASRKLAHTQYF.

V is TRBV6-2 or TRBV6-3 and J is TRBJ2-5; D is undetermined. In germline, CDR1 is MNHEY, CDR2 SVGEGT. Trimming left V 7 bases short and J 5 bases short, with 8 bases between. The CDR3 totals 11 residues. The CDR3 DNA reads as TGTGCCAGCACGTTGAAGGAGACCCAGTACTTC. As protein: CASTLKETQYF.

The table lists this clonotype with many counts. The chain couples TRBV15 to TRBJ2-5; D not resolved. Germline CDR1 is LNHNV and CDR2 is YYDKDF (reference sequence). Deletions cut 1 base from V and 1 base from J, with 4 bases between. This CDR3 has 13 amino acids. The CDR3 nucleotides read TGTGCCACCAGCAGAGGCAGCCAAGAGACCCAGTACTTC. Protein: CATSRGSQETQYF.

The table lists this clonotype with many counts. V is TRBV28 and J is TRBJ1-4, with D uncertain. The CDR3 extends over 15 amino acids. Trimming removed 1 base at V and 3 bases at J, with 9 bases between. From germline, CDR1 is MDHEN and CDR2 SYDVKM. The CDR3 DNA sequence: TGTGCCAGCAGTTTATCCGCAGCCCCTAATGAAAAACTGTTTTTT. It codes for CASSLSAAPNEKLFF.

The CDR3 here is CASSWEGQANTEAFF. The CDR3 DNA follows: TGCGCCAGCAGCTGGGAGGGACAGGCTAACACTGAAGCTTTCTTT. The gene calls are TRBV5-1 and TRBJ1-1, with 8 bases aligning to TRBD1. With 3 bases clipped from V and 2 bases from J, the junction kept 6 bases outside the gene matches. Germline lookup yields CDR1 SGHRS and CDR2 YFSETQ. The length of the CDR3 is 15 residues. Supplemented by reference TRBV5-1 and TRBJ1-1, the full variable domain reads KAGVTQTPRYLIKTRGQQVTLSCSPISGHRSVSWYQQTPGQGLQFLFEYFSETQRNKGNFPGRFSGRQFSNSRSEMNVSTLELGDSALYLCASSWEGQANTEAFFGQGTRLTVV.

This clonotype was recorded a few times. The chain employs TRBV12-3 or TRBV12-4 and TRBJ2-6; D is unclear. With 1 base removed from V and 0 bases from J, the gap between germline ends came to 10 bases. The CDR3 totals 17 residues. The CDR3 nucleotides are TGTGCCAGCAGTTTAGTGGTTACCCCCTCTGGGGCCAACGTCCTGACTTTC. It codes for CASSLVVTPSGANVLTF.

The table lists this clonotype with many counts. V usage is TRBV20-1 and J usage is TRBJ2-1; D unresolved. CDR3 length: 15 residues. Germline-derived CDR1 and CDR2 are DFQATT and SNEGSKA (reference sequence). The ends were cut back, 1 base at V and 0 bases at J, with 10 bases in the middle. The CDR3 nucleotides are TGCAGTGCTAGAGTGCCCACTGGCTCCTACAATGAGCAGTTCTTC. Encoded protein: CSARVPTGSYNEQFF.

This clonotype has a handful of counts. The V and J genes are TRBV3-1 and TRBJ2-1; 9 positions match TRBD2. V lost 5 bases and J lost 9; bases outside the gene matches: 11. Germline V gives CDR1 LGHDT, CDR2 YNNKEL (reference sequence). This CDR3 is built from 15 residues. The CDR3 region has the DNA TGTGCCAGCAGCTGGGGGCTAGCGGGAATAGGTGAGCAGTTCTTC. Translation: CASSWGLAGIGEQFF.

This clonotype turned up a few times. The genes are TRBV30 and TRBJ2-3, with D possibly TRBD1 on 6 matching bases. Trimming left V 6 bases short and J 1 base short, with 14 bases between. The CDR3 is 14 residues long. Germline values: CDR1 GTSNPN, CDR2 SVGIG (reference sequence). The DNA of the CDR3 is TGTGCCTGTTGGACAGACCTCGGCACAGATACGCAGTATTTT. This encodes CACWTDLGTDTQYF.

This clonotype has just a few counts. The CDR3 region is CASSYSWDYNEQFF. Here the CDR3 DNA reads TGTGCCAGCAGTTACTCATGGGACTACAATGAGCAGTTCTTC. The chain carries TRBV6-5 and TRBJ2-1; D unresolved. The germline V gene has CDR1 MNHEY and CDR2 SVGAGI. This CDR3 is 14 amino acids long. Deletions cut 0 bases from V and 3 bases from J, with 6 bases between.

This clonotype has only a few counts. The chain joins TRBV7-3 to TRBJ2-1; 14 bases are shared with TRBD2. Germline V lookup: CDR1 SGHTA, CDR2 FQGTGA. J gave up 8 bases and V 4 bases, and 4 bases lay outside the gene matches. This CDR3 has 15 residues. CDR3 sequence: CASSSGTSGGDEQFF. As DNA, the CDR3 is TGTGCCAGCAGCTCTGGGACTAGCGGGGGAGATGAGCAGTTCTTC.

This chain links TRBV7-2 with TRBJ1-4; 7 bases are shared with TRBD1. This CDR3 spans 15 amino acids. The junction had 3 bases not matched to a gene; V was cut back by 5 bases and J by 0 bases. In germline, CDR1 is SGHTA, CDR2 FQGNSA. The CDR3: CASSGTVATNEKLFF. Here the CDR3 DNA reads TGTGCCAGCAGCGGGACAGTTGCAACTAATGAAAAACTGTTTTTT.

This clonotype came up a few times. This sequence joins TRBV12-3 or TRBV12-4 and TRBJ2-6, with D perhaps matching TRBD1 (5 bases). The CDR3 totals 16 residues. The V gene lost 3 bases and the J gene lost 4 bases, with 13 bases spanning the gap. As DNA, the CDR3 is TGTGCCAGCAGTTTGGTTTTAGGGGTAGGGGCCAACGTCCTGACTTTC. Its protein product is CASSLVLGVGANVLTF.